This passage covers 28 T cell receptor beta chains from one sample sequenced in a study of monozygotic twins with inflammatory bowel disease. TCRdb reprocessed the 5' RACE reads and reports one entry per CDR3 protein, with no DNA. The sample table sets out hundreds of thousands of distinct CDR3 sequences. The material sequenced was blood. Receptor source: a human donor with ulcerative colitis or Crohn's disease, or a healthy co-twin of an affected twin (not recorded which).

The chain is built from TRBV18 and TRBJ1-2; TCRdb outputs TRBD1, but without DNA this stays unchecked. The CDR3 runs to 16 residues. From germline, CDR1 is KGHSH and CDR2 LQKENI. CDR3 sequence reads: CASSPVAGNPDYGYTF.

This CDR3 reads CASSITRITFF. The gene calls are TRBV19 and TRBJ1-1. This CDR3 region has 11 residues. Germline V lookup: CDR1 LNHDA, CDR2 SQIVND (reference sequence).

The chain links TRBV30 to TRBJ1-5. The CDR3 loop spans 13 amino acids. Germline values: CDR1 GTSNPN, CDR2 SVGIG (reference sequence). This CDR3 is CAWSGGSNQPQHF.

The rearrangement joins TRBV7-3 to TRBJ1-1. Looked up from germline, CDR1 is SGHTA and CDR2 is FQGTGA. The CDR3 loop spans 14 amino acids. CDR3 in amino acids: CASSLTGGNSEAFF.

CDR3 region: CSAPIAGAGVRADTQYF. This chain uses TRBV20-1 with TRBJ2-3; checking the TCRdb D call of TRBD2 is not possible without DNA. Germline CDR1 DFQATT, CDR2 SNEGSKA (reference sequence). CDR3 size: 17 residues.

The V call is TRBV25-1, the J call TRBJ2-1; TCRdb names TRBD2, which stays unverified in the absence of DNA. The V gene's germline CDR1 is MGHDK and CDR2 SYGVNS. This CDR3 is 15 amino acids long. The CDR3 spells CASSEAGGVYNEQFF.

The chain recombines TRBV20-1 with TRBJ2-3; TCRdb's assignment of TRBD2 cannot be checked, as there is no DNA. Germline V gene lookup returns CDR1 DFQATT and CDR2 SNEGSKA (reference sequence). This CDR3 has 16 amino acids. CDR3 amino acids: CSAKRLAGVVVDTQYF.

The J gene is TRBJ2-5, the V gene TRBV7-2; the D call from TCRdb, TRBD1, cannot be confirmed without DNA. The CDR3 has 13 amino acids. Germline CDR1 is SGHTA and CDR2 is FQGNSA. The CDR3: CASSSTAQETQYF.

The chain employs TRBV24-1 and TRBJ2-2. The CDR3 has 13 amino acids. Germline-derived CDR1 and CDR2 are KGHDR and SFDVKD. This CDR3 reads CATASTNTGELFF.

The J gene is TRBJ1-1, the V gene TRBV12-3 or TRBV12-4; the D call of TRBD1 rests on TCRdb alone, since no DNA is present to check it. The CDR3 length is 14 residues. The CDR3 sequence: CASTPGVVGTEAFF.

The genes are TRBV5-1 and TRBJ2-3. The CDR3 consists of 13 residues. Germline V CDR1 and CDR2: SGHRS, YFSETQ. The CDR3 protein is CASSLAPVVTQYF.

This chain joins TRBV18 and TRBJ1-2; as DNA is missing, the TRBD1 call by TCRdb cannot be tested. The CDR3 is made up of 13 amino acids. The germline V gene encodes CDR1 KGHSH and CDR2 LQKENI. The CDR3: CASSPPAPNGYTF. Full variable domain (outside the CDR3, taken from reference TRBV18 and TRBJ1-2): NAGVMQNPRHLVRRRGQEARLRCSPMKGHSHVYWYRQLPEEGLKFMVYLQKENIIDESGMPKERFSAEFPKEGPSILRIQQVVRGDSAAYFCASSPPAPNGYTFGSGTRLTVV.

This clonotype is labeled medium-sized based on frequency. This chain joins TRBV28 and TRBJ2-7. Germline V gives CDR1 MDHEN, CDR2 SYDVKM. This CDR3 region has 13 residues. CDR3 protein: CASSRLSSYEQYF.

This sequence joins TRBV20-1 and TRBJ2-3; the TRBD2 assignment by TCRdb is unverifiable without DNA. Germline V lookup: CDR1 DFQATT, CDR2 SNEGSKA (reference sequence). The CDR3 length is 15 residues. This CDR3 is CSARDGGRAPNTQYF.

The chain carries TRBV20-1 and TRBJ2-1; as DNA is missing, the TRBD1 call by TCRdb cannot be tested. This CDR3 comprises 16 residues. Looked up from germline, CDR1 is DFQATT and CDR2 is SNEGSKA (reference sequence). CDR3 loop: CSARPRQGTFYNEQLF.

The chain carries TRBV19 and TRBJ2-2; TCRdb's assignment of TRBD1 cannot be checked, as there is no DNA. The CDR3 spans 15 residues. The germline V gene has CDR1 LNHDA and CDR2 SQIVND (reference sequence). The CDR3 is CASSTGGIVTGELFF.

The chain uses TRBV28 and TRBJ1-5; the D call from TCRdb, TRBD1, cannot be confirmed without DNA. The CDR3 runs to 15 residues. From germline, CDR1 is MDHEN and CDR2 SYDVKM. This CDR3 reads CASHPSDRINQPQHF.

The chain is built from TRBV19 and TRBJ1-4. Germline CDR1 LNHDA, CDR2 SQIVND (reference sequence). The CDR3 covers 15 residues. CDR3 amino acids: CASKKAGGANEKLFF.

This chain links TRBV4-1 with TRBJ2-3; the D call of TRBD2 rests on TCRdb alone, since no DNA is present to check it. CDR3 length: 16 amino acids. Looked up from germline, CDR1 is MGHRA and CDR2 is YSYEKL. CDR3 loop: CASSHTERGRTDTQYF.

The rearrangement links TRBV2 to TRBJ1-1; TCRdb's D call, TRBD1, is unchecked because there is no DNA. The germline gives CDR1 SNHLY, CDR2 FYNNEI. The CDR3 covers 14 residues. The CDR3 sequence is CASRPTGQYTEAFF.

The chain combines TRBV5-6 with TRBJ1-3; TCRdb's D call, TRBD1, is unchecked because there is no DNA. Germline assignment: CDR1 SGHDT and CDR2 YYEEEE. The CDR3 totals 15 residues. CDR3 loop: CASSFKGGTGDTIYF.

The rearrangement joins TRBV18 to TRBJ1-1; there is no DNA to check the TCRdb D call of TRBD1. CDR3 length: 13 amino acids. Per the germline V gene, CDR1 is KGHSH and CDR2 is LQKENI. This CDR3 reads CASSRARNTEAFF.

This rearrangement joins TRBV3-1 to TRBJ2-7; lacking DNA, the TRBD1 call made by TCRdb goes unchecked. The CDR3 extends over 13 amino acids. Germline CDR1 LGHDT, CDR2 YNNKEL (reference sequence). The CDR3 loop is CASSQGQGGAESF.

This chain connects TRBV7-8 to TRBJ1-2. Germline CDR1 SGHVS, CDR2 FQNEAQ. This CDR3 region has 12 residues. CDR3 residues: CASSLGYQGYTF.

The CDR3 sequence is CASSPTNQPQHF. The chain uses TRBV7-9 and TRBJ1-5. From germline, CDR1 is SEHNR and CDR2 FQNEAQ (reference sequence). This CDR3 region has 12 residues. Full variable domain (missing parts from reference TRBV7-9 and TRBJ1-5): DTGVSQNPRHKITKRGQNVTFRCDPISEHNRLYWYRQTLGQGPEFLTYFQNEAQLEKSRLLSDRFSAERPKGSFSTLEIQRTEQGDSAMYLCASSPTNQPQHFGDGTRLSIL.

The chain joins TRBV12-3 or TRBV12-4 to TRBJ2-2. There are 12 residues in the CDR3. CDR3: CASSFHTGELFF.

The chain employs TRBV6-5 and TRBJ2-1. Germline V lookup: CDR1 MNHEY, CDR2 SVGAGI. This CDR3 has 11 residues. The CDR3 here is CATGTFNEQFF.

The chain combines TRBV27 with TRBJ2-5; TCRdb's D call, TRBD1, is unchecked because there is no DNA. Germline CDR1 MNHEY, CDR2 SMNVEV (reference sequence). This CDR3 has 14 residues. The CDR3 sequence is CASSFGTGGETQYF.